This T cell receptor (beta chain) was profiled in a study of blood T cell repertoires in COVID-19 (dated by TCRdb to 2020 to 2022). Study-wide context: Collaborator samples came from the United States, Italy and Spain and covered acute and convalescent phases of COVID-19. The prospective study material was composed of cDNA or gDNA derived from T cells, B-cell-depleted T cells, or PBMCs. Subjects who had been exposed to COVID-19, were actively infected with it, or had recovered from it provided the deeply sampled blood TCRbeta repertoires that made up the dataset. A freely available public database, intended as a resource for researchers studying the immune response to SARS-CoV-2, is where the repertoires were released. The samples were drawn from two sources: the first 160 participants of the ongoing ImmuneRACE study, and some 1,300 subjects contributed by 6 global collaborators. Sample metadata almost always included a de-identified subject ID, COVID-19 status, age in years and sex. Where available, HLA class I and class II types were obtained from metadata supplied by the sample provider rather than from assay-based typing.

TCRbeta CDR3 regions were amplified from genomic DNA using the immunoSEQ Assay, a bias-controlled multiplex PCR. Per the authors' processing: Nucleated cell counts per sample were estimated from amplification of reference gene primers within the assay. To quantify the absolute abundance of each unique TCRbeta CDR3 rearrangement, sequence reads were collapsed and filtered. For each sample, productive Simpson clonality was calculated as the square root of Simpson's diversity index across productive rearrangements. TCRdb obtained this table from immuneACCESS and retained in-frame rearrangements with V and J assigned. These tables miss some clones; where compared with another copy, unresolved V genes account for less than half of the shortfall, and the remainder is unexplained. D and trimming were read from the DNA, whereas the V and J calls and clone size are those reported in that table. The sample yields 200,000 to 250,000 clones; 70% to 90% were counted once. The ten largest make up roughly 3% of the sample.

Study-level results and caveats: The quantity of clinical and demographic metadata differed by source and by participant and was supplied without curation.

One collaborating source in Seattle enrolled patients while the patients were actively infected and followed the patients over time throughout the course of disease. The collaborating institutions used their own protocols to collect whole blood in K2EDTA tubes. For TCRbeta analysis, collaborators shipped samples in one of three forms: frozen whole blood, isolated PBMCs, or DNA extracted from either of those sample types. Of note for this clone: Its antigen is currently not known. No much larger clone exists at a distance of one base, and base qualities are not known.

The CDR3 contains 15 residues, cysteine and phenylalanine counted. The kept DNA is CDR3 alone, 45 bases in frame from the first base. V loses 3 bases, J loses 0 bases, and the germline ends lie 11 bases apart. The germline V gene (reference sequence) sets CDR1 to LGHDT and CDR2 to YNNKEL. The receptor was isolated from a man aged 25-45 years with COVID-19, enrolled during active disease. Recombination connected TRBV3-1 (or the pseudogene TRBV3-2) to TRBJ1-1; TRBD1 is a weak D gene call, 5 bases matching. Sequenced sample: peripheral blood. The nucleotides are TGTGCCAGCAGCCATGAGACGGACATGAACACTGAAGCTTTCTTT. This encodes CASSHETDMNTEAFF.